Sequencing of this T cell receptor (beta chain) was carried out in a study of blood T cell repertoires in COVID-19. In the study overall: Italy, Spain and the United States were the sources of the convalescent and acute COVID-19 samples. The analysed material was cDNA or gDNA that came from T cells, B-cell-depleted T cells, or PBMCs.

In the authors' workflow: The assay estimated nucleated cells by amplifying reference gene primers. Produced via immunoSEQ multiplex PCR; TCRdb's table is partial and in-frame only. That table is the source of V, J and clone size, and D and trimming were worked out from the DNA. The table lists fewer than 250,000 clones, 80% of them singletons. Sample: peripheral blood. The receptor comes from a man in his 60s with acute or convalescent COVID-19.

In DNA form, the CDR3 reads TGCGCCAGCAGCTTGGGAACAGCCTTAGAGTCACCCCTCCACTTT. It codes for CASSLGTALESPLHF. This chain connects TRBV5-1 to TRBJ1-6; D is uncertain. Per the germline V gene, CDR1 is SGHRS and CDR2 is YFSETQ. The V gene lost 0 bases and the J gene lost 10 bases, with 14 bases spanning the gap. CDR3 size: 15 residues.